A single sample gave rise to the 15 T cell receptor beta chains below, sequenced in a study of Graves' ophthalmopathy and Graves' hyperthyroidism (dated by TCRdb to between 2018 and 2020). Instrument on record: Illumina HiSeq 2000. For repertoire sequencing, TCR beta CDR3 regions were amplified from RNA transcripts. HTBI primers and the Qiagen OneStep RT-PCR kit were used in a first-round RT-PCR, which was followed by a second-round multiplex PCR, size selection and purification. The public reads were run again by TCRdb, first through fastp at Q25 and then through MiXCR, and only productive beta chains were kept. Identical CDR3 protein sequences are pooled into one entry, listed with their most common genes and DNA. The sample includes around 470,000 distinct CDR3 sequences, with approximately 15% observed a single time. About a tenth of the sample is held by the ten biggest clonotypes. Material: blood. These TCRs come from a woman in her 30s with Graves' ophthalmopathy. Donor details come from another sample of the same person, matched by shared clones.

There are many counts of this clonotype. The V gene is TRBV2, the J gene TRBJ2-2; TRBD2 is a possible D gene (5 bases). The germline gives CDR1 SNHLY, CDR2 FYNNEI. V lost 5 bases and J lost 2, with 9 bases in between. CDR3 length: 14 amino acids. CDR3 loop: CASSRLANTGELFF. The CDR3 DNA follows: TGTGCCAGCAGTAGGCTAGCTAACACCGGGGAGCTGTTTTTT.

The table lists this clonotype with many counts. The chain uses TRBV11-2 and TRBJ2-2; D assignment may be TRBD1 or TRBD2 (5 bases each). The CDR3 spans 18 residues. Trimming left V 0 bases short and J 1 base short, with 15 bases between. The germline CDR1 and CDR2 sequences are SGHAT and FQNNGV. CDR3 bases: TGTGCCAGCAGCTTAGATCAGATCGGGACCGAGAACACCGGGGAGCTGTTTTTT. Protein: CASSLDQIGTENTGELFF.

This clonotype occurred many times. The chain employs TRBV4-1 and TRBJ2-2; D call uncertain. This CDR3 contains 14 residues. Trimming stripped 3 bases from V and 3 bases from J, with 8 bases between. Per the germline V gene, CDR1 is MGHRA and CDR2 is YSYEKL. Written as DNA, the CDR3 is TGCGCCAGCAGCCACTCCCGGGACACCGGGGAGCTGTTTTTT. It codes for CASSHSRDTGELFF.

The V and J genes are TRBV28 and TRBJ1-1; D might be TRBD1 (6 bases). CDR3 size: 17 residues. Germline CDR1 MDHEN, CDR2 SYDVKM. Between the trimmed V and J ends, which lost 6 bases and 1 base, there was a span of 21 bases. The CDR3 protein is CASSVGGRDVRNTEAFF. The CDR3 DNA follows: TGTGCCAGCAGCGTAGGGGGTAGGGATGTTCGGAACACTGAAGCTTTCTTT.

This clonotype occurred many times. The rearrangement links TRBV12-3 or TRBV12-4 to TRBJ1-5; D remains ambiguous. The CDR3 covers 16 residues. V was cut by 1 base and J by 0 bases, with 10 bases left in between. The CDR3 DNA reads TGTGCCAGCAGTTTAGAGGCTGTAGCTAGCAATCAGCCCCAGCATTTT. Protein product: CASSLEAVASNQPQHF.

This clonotype was counted many times. The chain has TRBV19 and TRBJ2-5; D not resolved. The CDR3 is 15 residues long. The V end was cut by 1 base, the J end by 3 bases, with 12 bases between. Germline CDR1 LNHDA, CDR2 SQIVND (reference sequence). CDR3 nucleotides: TGTGCCAGTAGTATAGCGGCGGCAGCGAAAGAGACCCAGTACTTC. Protein product: CASSIAAAAKETQYF.

This clonotype was found many times. The chain recombines TRBV12-3 or TRBV12-4 with TRBJ1-5; D gene unclear. Trimming took 1 base from V and 7 from J, leaving 5 bases between them. CDR3 length equals 12 residues. Here the CDR3 DNA reads TGTGCCAGCAGTTTAGGGGAGCAGCCCCAGCATTTT. This codes for CASSLGEQPQHF.

This clonotype was recorded at least ten times. A read error may produce the germline difference seen at one junction end. V gene TRBV20-1 combines with J gene TRBJ2-4; a weak D match, TRBD2 (6 bases). This CDR3 comprises 13 residues. Germline CDR1 is DFQATT and CDR2 is SNEGSKA (reference sequence). The CDR3 sequence: CSAIEGGENIKYF. The CDR3 nucleotides are TGCAGTGCTATTGAGGGAGGTGAAAACATTAAGTACTTC.

This clonotype was detected ten times or more. J is TRBJ1-2 and V is TRBV27; a weak D match, TRBD1 (6 bases). The V gene lost 3 bases and the J gene lost 4 bases, with 12 bases spanning the gap. Looked up from germline, CDR1 is MNHEY and CDR2 is SMNVEV (reference sequence). This CDR3 is 14 amino acids long. This chain's CDR3 is CASSFGGRGYGYTF. For the CDR3, the DNA is TGTGCCAGCAGTTTTGGCGGCAGGGGCTATGGCTACACCTTC.

This clonotype was counted ten times or more. The CDR3 reads CASGPGQGLGETQYF. The CDR3 nucleotides read TGCGCCAGCGGGCCGGGACAGGGATTAGGAGAGACCCAGTACTTC. The chain links TRBV5-1 to TRBJ2-5, with 9 bases that match TRBD1. Per germline, CDR1 SGHRS and CDR2 YFSETQ. The CDR3 consists of 15 residues. Trimming removed 7 bases from V and 4 bases from J; junction bases left unmatched: 11. Looking up the rest from reference TRBV5-1 and TRBJ2-5 gives the full variable domain: KAGVTQTPRYLIKTRGQQVTLSCSPISGHRSVSWYQQTPGQGLQFLFEYFSETQRNKGNFPGRFSGRQFSNSRSEMNVSTLELGDSALYLCASGPGQGLGETQYFGPGTRLLVL.

This clonotype has at least ten counts. The chain combines TRBV10-3 with TRBJ1-2, with D maybe TRBD1 (5 bases). Looked up from germline, CDR1 is ENHRY and CDR2 is SYGVKD. The CDR3 contains 15 residues. The V and J ends lost 0 bases and 1 base respectively, with 9 bases between them. CDR3 nucleotide sequence: TGTGCCATCAGTGAGTCAGCGGGGGTTAACTATGGCTACACCTTC. The encoded protein is CAISESAGVNYGYTF.

The chain couples TRBV10-3 to TRBJ1-2; D is perhaps TRBD1 (6 bases). Germline-derived CDR1 and CDR2 are ENHRY and SYGVKD. The CDR3 spans 13 residues. Trimming removed 4 bases at V and 7 bases at J, with 13 bases between. CDR3 coding DNA: TGTGCCATCAGTGGCCCAGGGGAGGCTGGCTACACCTTC. Translating gives CAISGPGEAGYTF.

This clonotype was found many times. V gene TRBV6-1 combines with J gene TRBJ2-7, with 8 bases fitting TRBD1. Looked up from germline, CDR1 is MNHNS and CDR2 is SASEGT. The V and J ends lost 2 bases and 4 bases, in that order; junction bases with no gene match: 7. The CDR3 consists of 15 residues. The CDR3 reads CASSEIGTGIYEQYF. The CDR3 region has the DNA TGTGCCAGCAGTGAAATCGGGACAGGTATTTACGAGCAGTACTTC.

This clonotype was picked up many times. The chain joins TRBV9 to TRBJ1-2, with unresolved D. V was pared by 4 bases and J by 0 bases, with 10 bases between. Germline V gene lookup returns CDR1 SGDLS and CDR2 YYNGEE. The CDR3 sequence is 14 residues long. The CDR3 bases are TGTGCCAGCAGCCCTCGGTTAGCTAACTATGGCTACACCTTC. Residues: CASSPRLANYGYTF.

The table lists this clonotype with many counts. The chain employs TRBV6-5 and TRBJ2-7, with D hard to call. The V gene lost 7 bases and the J gene lost 2 bases, with 15 bases spanning the gap. The CDR3 covers 14 residues. Germline assignment: CDR1 MNHEY and CDR2 SVGAGI. CDR3 in DNA: TGTGCCAGCAACCAGACACCCGACCCCTACGAGCAGTACTTC. Protein sequence: CASNQTPDPYEQYF.